The 32 T cell receptor beta chains presented below share a single source sample, sequenced in a study of pediatric ulcerative colitis. The assay was immunoSEQ multiplex PCR, and TCRdb's table has in-frame clones only and misses some. Among roughly 54,000 clones listed, about nine tenths were seen once. The sample was blood. The receptors stem from a boy between 5 and 17 years old who was a control in a study of pediatric ulcerative colitis.

The CDR3 loop reads CASSDGTSGTDTQYF. DNA for the CDR3: TGCGCCAGCAGTGATGGGACTAGCGGCACAGATACGCAGTATTTT. The genes are TRBV10-1 and TRBJ2-3; TRBD2 aligns across 10 bases. CDR1 is WNHNN and CDR2 is SYGVQD in the germline V gene (reference sequence). The CDR3 runs 15 residues. V shed 3 bases, J shed 1 base, and the junction held 1 base outside the gene matches.

V and J are TRBV7-2 and TRBJ2-2, with D possibly being TRBD1 (5 bases). Germline CDR1 SGHTA, CDR2 FQGNSA. The CDR3 extends over 13 amino acids. The germline V and J ends were trimmed by 1 base and 8 bases, with 8 bases remaining between them. CDR3 amino acids: CASSLVQGGELFF. The CDR3, as DNA: TGTGCCAGCAGCTTAGTTCAGGGAGGGGAGCTGTTTTTT.

The count of this clone is one. This chain connects TRBV9 to TRBJ1-3, with D perhaps TRBD1 (5 bases). The CDR3 consists of 16 residues. CDR1 and CDR2 from the germline V gene are SGDLS and YYNGEE. Trimming cost V 3 bases and J 0 bases, with 13 bases left between them. In nucleotides, the CDR3 is TGTGCCAGCAGCGCAACAGGATTAAGCTCTGGAAACACCATATATTTT. Its translation is CASSATGLSSGNTIYF. Full variable domain (remainder filled in from reference TRBV9 and TRBJ1-3): DSGVTQTPKHLITATGQRVTLRCSPRSGDLSVYWYQQSLDQGLQFLIQYYNGEERAKGNILERFSAQQFPDLHSELNLSSLELGDSALYFCASSATGLSSGNTIYFGEGSWLTVV.

This rearrangement joins TRBV5-1 to TRBJ1-2; perhaps TRBD1 as D (6 bases). This CDR3 spans 14 amino acids. V lost 3 bases and J 4 bases, leaving 13 bases between the germline ends. CDR1 and CDR2 (germline): SGHRS, YFSETQ. CDR3 DNA: TGCGCCAGCAGCTCCGGACAGACAAGCTATGGCTACACCTTC. Translated, it gives CASSSGQTSYGYTF. The whole variable domain, filled in from reference TRBV5-1 and TRBJ1-2, reads KAGVTQTPRYLIKTRGQQVTLSCSPISGHRSVSWYQQTPGQGLQFLFEYFSETQRNKGNFPGRFSGRQFSNSRSEMNVSTLELGDSALYLCASSSGQTSYGYTFGSGTRLTVV.

Details on this clone: Because the CDR3's place on the DNA is in doubt, the DNA is left out and the CDR3 is given as listed by TCRdb. The chain links TRBV7-8 to TRBJ2-1; the table calls TRBD1, which could not be checked here. The CDR3 has 13 residues if both end residues are counted. Germline values: CDR1 SGHVS, CDR2 FQNEAQ. The CDR3 reads CASSVTFGQGAFF.

This sequence joins TRBV28 and TRBJ2-7, with D unclear. V lost 7 bases and J 0 bases, leaving 19 bases between the germline ends. This CDR3 comprises 16 residues. Germline V gene data show CDR1 as MDHEN and CDR2 as SYDVKM. DNA for the CDR3: TGTGCCAGCATTCAAGGTCCCGGGCTTAGCTCCTACGAGCAGTACTTC. Amino acid sequence: CASIQGPGLSSYEQYF. Supplemented by reference TRBV28 and TRBJ2-7, the full variable domain reads DVKVTQSSRYLVKRTGEKVFLECVQDMDHENMFWYRQDPGLGLRLIYFSYDVKMKEKGDIPEGYSVSREKKERFSLILESASTNQTSMYLCASIQGPGLSSYEQYFGPGTRLTVT.

The chain combines TRBV4-2 with TRBJ2-3; a weak D match, TRBD2 (6 bases). Germline assignment: CDR1 LGHNA and CDR2 YNFKEQ. The CDR3 loop spans 17 amino acids. V lost 3 bases and J lost 5, with 21 bases in between. The CDR3 spells CASSQLRDFPFGDTQYF. The DNA of the CDR3 is TGTGCCAGCAGCCAGCTCCGGGACTTCCCTTTTGGAGATACGCAGTATTTT.

The chain is built from TRBV30 and TRBJ2-7; D gene ambiguous. Looked up from germline, CDR1 is GTSNPN and CDR2 is SVGIG (reference sequence). The V gene lost 1 base and the J gene lost 2 bases, with 21 bases spanning the gap. This CDR3 has 17 amino acids. The CDR3 DNA is TGTGCCTGGAGTGCGTTTTCAACAACCTACGCCGCCTACGAGCAGTACTTC. Its protein product is CAWSAFSTTYAAYEQYF.

The chain carries TRBV10-3 and TRBJ2-7; the match to TRBD2 covers 12 bases. The junction had 13 bases not matched to a gene; V was cut back by 6 bases and J by 7 bases. Germline loops: CDR1 ENHRY, CDR2 SYGVKD. The CDR3 is made up of 16 amino acids. The CDR3 loop is CAIRRTSGEQVREQYF. The CDR3 bases are TGTGCCATCAGGAGGACTAGCGGGGAGCAGGTGCGGGAGCAGTACTTC.

Only one count was recorded for this clone. CDR3 protein: CASSLNQGRSEAFF. In DNA form, the CDR3 reads TGTGCCAGCAGCTTAAACCAGGGGAGGTCTGAAGCTTTCTTT. This sequence joins TRBV7-6 and TRBJ1-1; possibly TRBD1 for D (6 bases). CDR1 and CDR2 from the germline V gene are SGHVS and FNYEAQ. V was cut by 2 bases and J by 6 bases, with 13 bases left in between. CDR3 size: 14 residues.

The chain carries TRBV4-2 and TRBJ2-1, with unresolved D. Germline-derived CDR1 and CDR2 are LGHNA and YNFKEQ. The CDR3 has 13 amino acids. V was pared by 1 base and J by 6 bases, with 7 bases between. CDR3 in amino acids: CASSQGSPNEQFF. The CDR3 DNA follows: TGTGCCAGCAGCCAAGGATCCCCCAATGAGCAGTTCTTC.

This chain connects TRBV19 to TRBJ1-4; D gene ambiguous. The CDR3 sequence is 14 residues long. CDR1 and CDR2 from the germline V gene are LNHDA and SQIVND (reference sequence). The V gene lost 7 bases and the J gene lost 7 bases, with 16 bases spanning the gap. CDR3 bases: TGTGCCAGTACCACCGCGGGCCGCGGTGAAAAACTGTTTTTT. Translation gives CASTTAGRGEKLFF.

Note on this clone: A read error may produce the germline difference seen at one junction end. The chain links TRBV7-7 to TRBJ2-6; the D is unclear. Per the germline V gene, CDR1 is SSHAT and CDR2 is FNYEAQ (reference sequence). The length of the CDR3 is 15 residues. The CDR3: CASSPRLSGANVLTF. In DNA, the CDR3 is TGTGCTAGCAGCCCCCGGTTATCCGGGGCCAACGTCCTGACTTTC.

CDR3 nucleotide sequence: TGTGCCAGTAGTCTCGGACACTTAGGGGCTAGCGGGAGTCTAGCCAAAAACATTCAGTACTTC. It codes for CASSLGHLGASGSLAKNIQYF. The V call is TRBV19, the J call TRBJ2-4; 10 nucleotides agree with TRBD2. This CDR3 has 21 residues. CDR1 and CDR2 from the germline V gene are LNHDA and SQIVND (reference sequence). With 5 bases clipped from V and 0 bases from J, the junction kept 19 bases outside the gene matches.

This clone was counted a single time. V gene TRBV19 combines with J gene TRBJ2-2; 15 positions match TRBD2. The germline CDR1 and CDR2 sequences are LNHDA and SQIVND (reference sequence). The junction had 7 bases not matched to a gene; V was cut back by 4 bases and J by 4 bases. CDR3 length equals 18 residues. The CDR3 region is CASSKPGLAGGFTGELFF. CDR3 DNA: TGTGCCAGTAGTAAACCGGGACTAGCGGGAGGTTTCACCGGGGAGCTGTTTTTT.

The rearrangement uses TRBV5-4 and TRBJ2-1; no reliable D call. The CDR3 runs 12 residues. V lost 0 bases, J lost 8 bases, and 6 bases lay in between. Germline CDR1 reads SGHNT; CDR2 reads YYREEE (reference sequence). CDR3 protein: CASSLEEDEQFF. CDR3 DNA: TGTGCCAGCAGCTTGGAAGAGGATGAGCAGTTCTTC.

The genes are TRBV7-2 and TRBJ1-5, with D unresolved. Trimming removed 3 bases at V and 4 bases at J, with 4 bases between. CDR1 SGHTA and CDR2 FQGNSA come from the germline V gene. This CDR3 has 12 amino acids. CDR3 sequence reads: CASSLGNQPQHF. CDR3 sequence (DNA): TGTGCCAGCAGCTTGGGAAATCAGCCCCAGCATTTT.

This chain connects TRBV6-5 to TRBJ1-1, with D unclear. Germline CDR1 MNHEY, CDR2 SVGAGI. Trimming stripped 7 bases from V and 0 bases from J, with 9 bases between. The CDR3 has 13 amino acids. The DNA for the CDR3 is TGTGCCAGCACGAAGGGTTTGAACACTGAAGCTTTCTTT. This sequence encodes CASTKGLNTEAFF.

The chain recombines TRBV11-2 with TRBJ2-7, with D possibly TRBD2 on 6 matching bases. CDR1 is SGHAT and CDR2 is FQNNGV in the germline V gene. The CDR3 runs 17 residues. V was pared by 0 bases and J by 0 bases, with 15 bases between. The CDR3 nucleotides read TGTGCCAGCAGCTTAGATTTGGGGGGAGAGGGCTCCTACGAGCAGTACTTC. Its translation: CASSLDLGGEGSYEQYF.

The chain has TRBV2 and TRBJ2-7, with TRBD1 as a possible D gene (5 bases). Germline CDR1 is SNHLY and CDR2 is FYNNEI. Trimming removed 4 bases at V and 4 bases at J, with 14 bases between. The CDR3 is 14 residues long. CDR3 protein: CASSGLGLGYEQYF. The CDR3 region has the DNA TGTGCCAGCAGTGGTCTGGGGCTGGGGTACGAGCAGTACTTC.

The V gene is TRBV4-1, the J gene TRBJ1-1; D perhaps matches TRBD1 (6 bases). Germline-derived CDR1 and CDR2 are MGHRA and YSYEKL. This CDR3 is 16 amino acids long. With 1 base removed from V and 8 bases from J, the gap between germline ends came to 20 bases. The CDR3 DNA is TGCGCCAGCAGCCAAGTTCCTTTGGCAGGGGCACAGGAAGCTTTCTTT. It specifies CASSQVPLAGAQEAFF.

This sequence joins TRBV7-2 and TRBJ2-7, with TRBD1 matching 9 bases. The CDR3 covers 15 residues. The junction had 8 bases not matched to a gene; V was cut back by 5 bases and J by 3 bases. Germline CDR1 is SGHTA and CDR2 is FQGNSA. For the CDR3, the DNA is TGTGCCAGCAGCGAGGGACAGGGTTTTTTCTACGAGCAGTACTTC. Its protein product is CASSEGQGFFYEQYF.

The rearrangement uses TRBV15 and TRBJ1-1; 10 nucleotides align to TRBD1. Germline values: CDR1 LNHNV, CDR2 YYDKDF (reference sequence). The V gene end was trimmed by 1 base and the J gene end by 1 base; junction bases not matched to a gene: 3. The CDR3 length is 16 residues. The CDR3 is CATSRVRTGGNTEAFF. For the CDR3, the DNA is TGTGCCACCAGCAGAGTTCGGACAGGGGGGAACACTGAAGCTTTCTTT.

This rearrangement joins TRBV25-1 to TRBJ2-7, with TRBD1 identical over 7 bases. V dropped 3 bases and J dropped 3; count of bases not matched to a gene: 5. The CDR3 has 14 residues. CDR1 is MGHDK and CDR2 is SYGVNS in the germline V gene. The CDR3 sequence: CASSDRGTFYEQYF. CDR3 sequence (DNA): TGTGCCAGCAGTGACAGGGGGACCTTCTACGAGCAGTACTTC.

This chain joins TRBV7-3 and TRBJ2-1; D is undetermined. Trimming pared 5 bases from V and 7 bases from J, leaving 27 bases between. The germline CDR1 and CDR2 sequences are SGHTA and FQGTGA. The CDR3 is 18 amino acids. This CDR3 is CASSGRILRTGEGNEQFF. Written as DNA, the CDR3 is TGTGCCAGCAGCGGAAGAATACTTAGGACCGGTGAAGGAAATGAGCAGTTCTTC.

The chain has TRBV28 and TRBJ2-1, with TRBD1 as a possible D gene (6 bases). CDR1 is MDHEN, CDR2 SYDVKM, per germline. The CDR3 consists of 16 residues. Trimming pared 6 bases from V and 0 bases from J, leaving 15 bases between. The CDR3 sequence: CASRAGTPFSYNEQFF. The CDR3 nucleotides read TGTGCCAGCAGGGCTGGGACACCTTTCTCCTACAATGAGCAGTTCTTC.

The V and J genes are TRBV6-5 and TRBJ2-7; tentative D call: TRBD2 (7 bases). Trimming pared 6 bases from V and 4 bases from J, leaving 16 bases between. The CDR3 extends over 14 amino acids. Germline assignment: CDR1 MNHEY and CDR2 SVGAGI. This CDR3 is CASRIHREGYEQYF. CDR3 DNA sequence: TGTGCCAGCAGAATACACAGGGAGGGTTACGAGCAGTACTTC.

This chain connects TRBV4-1 to TRBJ1-1, with a weak D call TRBD1 (6 bases). Trimming stripped 3 bases from V and 4 bases from J, with 15 bases between. CDR1 is MGHRA, CDR2 YSYEKL, per germline. This CDR3 contains 15 residues. This chain's CDR3 is CASSQLTGPRTEAFF. CDR3 sequence (DNA): TGCGCCAGCAGCCAGTTGACAGGACCCCGCACTGAAGCTTTCTTT.

This sequence joins TRBV11-3 and TRBJ2-7, with D tentatively TRBD1 or TRBD2 (5 bases each). The V and J ends lost 5 bases and 4 bases respectively, with 18 bases between them. The germline gives CDR1 SGHNT, CDR2 YENEEA. This CDR3 spans 15 amino acids. The CDR3 nucleotides are TGTGCCAGCAGCCCAGGGTCATGGGGACCATACGAGCAGTACTTC. It yields the protein CASSPGSWGPYEQYF.

This chain connects TRBV4-3 to TRBJ2-7, with D possibly matching TRBD2 (5 bases). The CDR3 extends over 15 amino acids. In germline, CDR1 is LGHNA, CDR2 YSLEER. The V end lost 0 bases, the J end lost 3 bases, and 12 bases lay between the germline ends. Here the CDR3 DNA reads TGCGCCAGCAGCCAAGAGGGTTTCGGGAACTACGAGCAGTACTTC. Its protein is CASSQEGFGNYEQYF.

The chain combines TRBV4-2 with TRBJ2-4, with D tentatively TRBD1 (6 bases). V shed 2 bases and J shed 1 base, with 15 bases lying between them. CDR1 and CDR2 (germline): LGHNA, YNFKEQ. CDR3 length equals 17 residues. CDR3 bases: TGTGCCAGCAGCCAAAATACAGGGTACTACGCCAAAAACATTCAGTACTTC. Protein product: CASSQNTGYYAKNIQYF.

The rearrangement links TRBV19 to TRBJ2-1; D is possibly TRBD1 or TRBD2 (5 bases each). Trimming stripped 7 bases from V and 8 bases from J, with 21 bases between. The germline CDR1 and CDR2 sequences are LNHDA and SQIVND (reference sequence). The CDR3 loop spans 15 amino acids. CDR3 sequence (DNA): TGTGCCAGTAACCCGGCCTACCGGGGACGGTATGAGCAGTTCTTC. Protein: CASNPAYRGRYEQFF.